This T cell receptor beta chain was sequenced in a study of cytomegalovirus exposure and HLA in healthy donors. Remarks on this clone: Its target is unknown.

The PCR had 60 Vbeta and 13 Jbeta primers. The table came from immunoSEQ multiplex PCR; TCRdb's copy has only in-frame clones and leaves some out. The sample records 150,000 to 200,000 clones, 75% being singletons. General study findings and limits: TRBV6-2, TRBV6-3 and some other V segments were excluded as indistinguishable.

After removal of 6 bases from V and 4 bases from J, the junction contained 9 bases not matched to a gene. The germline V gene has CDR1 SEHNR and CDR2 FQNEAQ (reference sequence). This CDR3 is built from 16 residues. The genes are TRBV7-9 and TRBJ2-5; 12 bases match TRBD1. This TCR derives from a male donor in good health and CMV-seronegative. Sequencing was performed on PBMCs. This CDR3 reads CASRRAGQGASETQYF. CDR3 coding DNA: TGTGCCAGCAGAAGAGCGGGACAGGGGGCCTCAGAGACCCAGTACTTC. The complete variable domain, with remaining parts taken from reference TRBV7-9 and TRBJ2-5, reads DTGVSQNPRHKITKRGQNVTFRCDPISEHNRLYWYRQTLGQGPEFLTYFQNEAQLEKSRLLSDRFSAERPKGSFSTLEIQRTEQGDSAMYLCASRRAGQGASETQYFGPGTRLLVL.